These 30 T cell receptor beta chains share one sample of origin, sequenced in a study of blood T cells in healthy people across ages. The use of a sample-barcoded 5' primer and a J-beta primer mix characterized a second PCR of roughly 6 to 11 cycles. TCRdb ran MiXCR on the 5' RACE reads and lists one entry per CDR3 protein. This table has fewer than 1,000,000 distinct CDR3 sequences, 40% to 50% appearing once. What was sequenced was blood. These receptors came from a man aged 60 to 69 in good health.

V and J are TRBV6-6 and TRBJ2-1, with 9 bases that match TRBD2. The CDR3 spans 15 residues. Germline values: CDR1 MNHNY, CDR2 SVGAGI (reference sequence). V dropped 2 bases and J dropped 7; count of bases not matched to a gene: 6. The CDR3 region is CASSYEAGGHNEQFF. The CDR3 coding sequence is TGTGCCAGCAGTTACGAGGCGGGGGGGCATAATGAGCAGTTCTTC.

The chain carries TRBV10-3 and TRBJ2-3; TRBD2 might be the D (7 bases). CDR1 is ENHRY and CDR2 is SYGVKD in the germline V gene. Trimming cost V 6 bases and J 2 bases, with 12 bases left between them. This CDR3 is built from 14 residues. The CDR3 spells CAIRGGAPTDTQYF. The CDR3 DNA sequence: TGTGCCATCAGAGGGGGGGCTCCCACAGATACGCAGTATTTT.

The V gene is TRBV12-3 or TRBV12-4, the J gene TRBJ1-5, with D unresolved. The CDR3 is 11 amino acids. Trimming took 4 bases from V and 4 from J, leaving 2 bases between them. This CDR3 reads CASSWNQPQHF. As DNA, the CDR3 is TGTGCCAGCAGTTGGAATCAGCCCCAGCATTTT.

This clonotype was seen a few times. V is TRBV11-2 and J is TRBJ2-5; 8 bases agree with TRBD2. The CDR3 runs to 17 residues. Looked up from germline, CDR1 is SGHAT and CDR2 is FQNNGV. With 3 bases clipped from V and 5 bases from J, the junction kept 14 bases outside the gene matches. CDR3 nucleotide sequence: TGTGCCAGCAGCTTGGCTTCAACGGGGGGGCTGGAGGAGACCCAGTACTTC. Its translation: CASSLASTGGLEETQYF.

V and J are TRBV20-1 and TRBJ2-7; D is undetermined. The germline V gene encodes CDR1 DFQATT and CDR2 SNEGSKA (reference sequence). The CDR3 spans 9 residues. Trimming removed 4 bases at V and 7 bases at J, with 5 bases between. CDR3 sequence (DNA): TGCAGTGCTACTAGGGAGCAGTACTTC. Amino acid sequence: CSATREQYF.

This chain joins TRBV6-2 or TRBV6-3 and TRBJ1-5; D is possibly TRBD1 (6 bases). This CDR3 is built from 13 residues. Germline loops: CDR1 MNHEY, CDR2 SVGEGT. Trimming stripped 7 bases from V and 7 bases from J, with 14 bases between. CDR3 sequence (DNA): TGTGCCAGCACGGGACAAACTTCCCAGCCCCAGCATTTT. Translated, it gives CASTGQTSQPQHF.

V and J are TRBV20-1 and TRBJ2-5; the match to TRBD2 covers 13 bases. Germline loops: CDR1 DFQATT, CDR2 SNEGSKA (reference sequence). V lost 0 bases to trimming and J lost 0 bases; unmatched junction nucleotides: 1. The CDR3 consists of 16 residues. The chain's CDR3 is CSAREGLAGYQETQYF. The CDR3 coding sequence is TGCAGTGCTAGAGAGGGACTAGCGGGGTACCAAGAGACCCAGTACTTC.

The DNA for the CDR3 is TGTGCCTGGAGCCCCGGACAGGGGGGACAGCCCCAGCATTTT. It encodes CAWSPGQGGQPQHF. The gene calls are TRBV30 and TRBJ1-5, with 10 bases identical to TRBD1. CDR1 and CDR2 (germline): GTSNPN, SVGIG (reference sequence). Trimming removed 3 bases from V and 7 bases from J; junction bases left unmatched: 6. This CDR3 is built from 14 residues.

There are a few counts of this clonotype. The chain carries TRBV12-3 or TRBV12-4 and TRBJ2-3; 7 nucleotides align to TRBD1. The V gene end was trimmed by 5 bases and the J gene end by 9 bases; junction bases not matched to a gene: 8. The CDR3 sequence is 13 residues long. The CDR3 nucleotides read TGTGCCAGCAGTCAATACAGGGGATCCACGCAGTATTTT. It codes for CASSQYRGSTQYF.

The CDR3 protein is CASSPSRGDNQPQHF. The CDR3 nucleotides read TGTGCCAGCAGTCCCTCTAGGGGGGACAATCAGCCCCAGCATTTT. J is TRBJ1-5 and V is TRBV12-3 or TRBV12-4, with a possible D match to TRBD1 (6 bases). V was pared by 5 bases and J by 3 bases, with 14 bases between. The CDR3 has 15 residues.

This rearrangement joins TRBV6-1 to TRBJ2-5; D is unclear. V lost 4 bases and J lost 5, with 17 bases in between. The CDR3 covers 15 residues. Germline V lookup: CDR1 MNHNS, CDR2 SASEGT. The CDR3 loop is CASSGRSRNGETQYF. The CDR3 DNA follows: TGTGCCAGCAGTGGTCGTTCTCGGAACGGGGAGACCCAGTACTTC.

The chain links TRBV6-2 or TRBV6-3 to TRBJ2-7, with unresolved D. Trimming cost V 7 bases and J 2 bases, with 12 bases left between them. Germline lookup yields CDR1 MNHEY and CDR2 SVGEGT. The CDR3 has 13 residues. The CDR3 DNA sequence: TGTGCCAGCAACCAACAGAACGCCTACGAGCAGTACTTC. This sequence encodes CASNQQNAYEQYF.

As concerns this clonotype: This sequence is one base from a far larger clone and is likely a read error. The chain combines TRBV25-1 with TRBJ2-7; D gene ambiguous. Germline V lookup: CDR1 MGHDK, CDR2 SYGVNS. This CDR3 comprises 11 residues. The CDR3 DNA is TGTGCCCGCAGTAACTCCTACGAGCAGTACTTC. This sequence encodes CARSNSYEQYF.

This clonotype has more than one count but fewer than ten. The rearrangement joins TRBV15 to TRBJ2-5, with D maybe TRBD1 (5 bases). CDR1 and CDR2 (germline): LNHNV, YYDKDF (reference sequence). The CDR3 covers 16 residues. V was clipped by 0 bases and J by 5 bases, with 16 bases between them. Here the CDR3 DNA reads TGTGCCACCAGCAGAGATCTAACAGGTCCGATGGAGACCCAGTACTTC. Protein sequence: CATSRDLTGPMETQYF.

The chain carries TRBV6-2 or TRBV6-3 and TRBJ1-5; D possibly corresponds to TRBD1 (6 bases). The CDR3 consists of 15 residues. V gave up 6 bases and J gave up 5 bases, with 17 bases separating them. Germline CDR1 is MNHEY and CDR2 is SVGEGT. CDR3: CASRPYQGLHQPQHF. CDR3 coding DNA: TGTGCCAGCAGGCCTTATCAGGGGCTGCATCAGCCCCAGCATTTT.

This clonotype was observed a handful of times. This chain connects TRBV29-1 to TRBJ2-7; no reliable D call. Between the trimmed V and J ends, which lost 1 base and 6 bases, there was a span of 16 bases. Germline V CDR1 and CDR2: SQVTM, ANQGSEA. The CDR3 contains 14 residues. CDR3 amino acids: CSVEGLGLPSEQYF. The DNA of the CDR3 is TGCAGCGTTGAAGGGTTGGGTCTCCCCTCCGAGCAGTACTTC.

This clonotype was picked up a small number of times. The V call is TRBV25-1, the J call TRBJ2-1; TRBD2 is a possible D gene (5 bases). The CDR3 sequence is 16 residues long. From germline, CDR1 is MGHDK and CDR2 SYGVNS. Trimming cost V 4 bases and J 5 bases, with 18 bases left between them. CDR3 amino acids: CASSGPRRRRDNEQFF. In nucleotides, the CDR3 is TGTGCCAGCAGTGGGCCCCGTAGGAGGCGCGACAATGAGCAGTTCTTC. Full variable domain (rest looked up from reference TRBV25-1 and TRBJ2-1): EADIYQTPRYLVIGTGKKITLECSQTMGHDKMYWYQQDPGMELHLIHYSYGVNSTEKGDLSSESTVSRIRTEHFPLTLESARPSHTSQYLCASSGPRRRRDNEQFFGPGTRLTVL.

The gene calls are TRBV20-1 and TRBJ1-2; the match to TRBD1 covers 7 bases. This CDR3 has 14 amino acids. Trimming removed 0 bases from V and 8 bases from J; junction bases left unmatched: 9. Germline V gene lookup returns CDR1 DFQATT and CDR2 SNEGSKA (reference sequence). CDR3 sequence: CSARDETGARGYTF. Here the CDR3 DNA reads TGCAGTGCTAGAGATGAAACAGGGGCGAGAGGCTACACCTTC.

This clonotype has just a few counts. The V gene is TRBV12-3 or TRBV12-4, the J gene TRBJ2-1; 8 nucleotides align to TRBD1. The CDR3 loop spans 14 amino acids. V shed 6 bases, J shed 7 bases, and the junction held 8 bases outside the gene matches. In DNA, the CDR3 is TGTGCCAGCAGAGACAGGGGAGCGACGAATGAGCAGTTCTTC. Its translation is CASRDRGATNEQFF.

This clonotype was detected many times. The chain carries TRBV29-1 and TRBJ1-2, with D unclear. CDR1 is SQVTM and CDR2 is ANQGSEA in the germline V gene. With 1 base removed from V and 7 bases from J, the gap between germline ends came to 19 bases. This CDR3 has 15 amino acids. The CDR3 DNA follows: TGCAGCGTTGAAGGCCAGGAGTGGGTTAGCTCTGGCTACACCTTC. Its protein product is CSVEGQEWVSSGYTF.

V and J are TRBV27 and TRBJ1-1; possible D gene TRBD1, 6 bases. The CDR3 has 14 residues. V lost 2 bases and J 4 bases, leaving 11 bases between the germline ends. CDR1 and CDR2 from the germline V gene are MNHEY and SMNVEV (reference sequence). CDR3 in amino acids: CASSLKGEITEAFF. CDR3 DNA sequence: TGTGCCAGCAGTTTAAAGGGGGAGATCACTGAAGCTTTCTTT.

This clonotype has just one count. In nucleotides, the CDR3 is TGTGCCAGCAGCCCCCGAGCGGGGACTAGTCGGGGCAATGAGCAGTACTTC. As protein: CASSPRAGTSRGNEQYF. The chain has TRBV7-2 and TRBJ2-5; 8 bases match TRBD2. The CDR3 is 17 residues long. The V gene end was trimmed by 5 bases and the J gene end by 11 bases; junction bases not matched to a gene: 22. From germline, CDR1 is SGHTA and CDR2 FQGNSA.

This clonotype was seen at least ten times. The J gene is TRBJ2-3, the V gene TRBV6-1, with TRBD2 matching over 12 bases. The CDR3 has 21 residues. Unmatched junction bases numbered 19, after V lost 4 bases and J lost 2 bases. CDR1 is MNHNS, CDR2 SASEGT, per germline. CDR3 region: CASSGRWGGLTSGGFTDTQYF. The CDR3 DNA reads TGTGCCAGCAGTGGCCGTTGGGGGGGACTGACTAGCGGGGGTTTCACAGATACGCAGTATTTT.

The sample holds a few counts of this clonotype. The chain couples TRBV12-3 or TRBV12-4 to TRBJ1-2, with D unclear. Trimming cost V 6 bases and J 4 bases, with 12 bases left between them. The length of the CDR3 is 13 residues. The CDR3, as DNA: TGTGCCAGCAGCCCCGGACTGGCCTATGGCTACACCTTC. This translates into CASSPGLAYGYTF.

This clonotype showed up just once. The chain's CDR3 is CASSLRRVSDTQYF. As DNA, the CDR3 is TGTGCCAGCAGCCTGCGAAGGGTTAGTGATACGCAGTATTTT. V gene TRBV11-2 combines with J gene TRBJ2-3; D is uncertain. CDR1 and CDR2 from the germline V gene are SGHAT and FQNNGV. The CDR3 sequence is 14 residues long. With 5 bases removed from V and 6 bases from J, the gap between germline ends came to 15 bases.

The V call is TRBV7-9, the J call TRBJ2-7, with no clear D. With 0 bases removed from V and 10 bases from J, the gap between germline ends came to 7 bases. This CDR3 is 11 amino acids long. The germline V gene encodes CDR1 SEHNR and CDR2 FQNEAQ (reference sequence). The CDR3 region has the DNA TGTGCCAGCAGCTTAGCGGGGTCCCAGTACTTC. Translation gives CASSLAGSQYF.

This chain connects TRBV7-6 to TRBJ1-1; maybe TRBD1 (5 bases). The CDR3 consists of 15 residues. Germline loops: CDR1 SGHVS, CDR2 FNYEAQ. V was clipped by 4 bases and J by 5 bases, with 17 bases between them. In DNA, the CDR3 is TGTGCCAGCAGCTACGAGGCGCAGGGAGGAACTGAAGCTTTCTTT. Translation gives CASSYEAQGGTEAFF.

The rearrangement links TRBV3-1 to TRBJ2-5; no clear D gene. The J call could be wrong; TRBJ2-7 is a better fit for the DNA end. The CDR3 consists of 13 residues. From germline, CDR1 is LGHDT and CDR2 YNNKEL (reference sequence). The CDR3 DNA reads TGTGCCAGCAGCCCGGGTGGAAGAGACGAGCAGTACTTC. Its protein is CASSPGGRDEQYF.

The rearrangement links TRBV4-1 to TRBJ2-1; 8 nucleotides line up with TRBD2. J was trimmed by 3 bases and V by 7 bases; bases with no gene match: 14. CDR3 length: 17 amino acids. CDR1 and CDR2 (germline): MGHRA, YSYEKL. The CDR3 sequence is CASTTNPRTSSYNEQFF. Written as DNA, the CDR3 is TGCGCCAGCACCACCAACCCCCGGACTAGCAGCTACAATGAGCAGTTCTTC.

DNA of the CDR3: TGTGCCAGCAGCTCGACAGGGTTTGGCTCACCCCTCCACTTT. Its protein product is CASSSTGFGSPLHF. V is TRBV3-1 and J is TRBJ1-6, with 7 positions matching TRBD1. The germline V gene has CDR1 LGHDT and CDR2 YNNKEL (reference sequence). This CDR3 has 14 residues. V shed 5 bases, J shed 10 bases, and the junction held 8 bases outside the gene matches.